What follows are 9 T cell receptor beta chains derived from one specimen sequenced in a study of OX40 agonist ivuxolimab in advanced cancers. Assay: immunoSEQ multiplex PCR; the TCRdb copy retains only in-frame clones and omits some. The sample shows roughly 70,000 clones, 80% to 90% of them seen only once. The sample here was CD4+ or CD8+ T cells sorted from blood, taken in a trial of the OX40 agonist ivuxolimab. The receptors were sampled from an adult with an advanced solid tumor such as melanoma, head and neck, liver or kidney cancer.

The V gene is TRBV5-8, the J gene TRBJ2-5, with 9 bases that match TRBD2. The length of the CDR3 is 16 residues. V lost 4 bases and J lost 4; bases outside the gene matches: 11. The germline CDR1 and CDR2 sequences are SGHTS and YDEGEE. The CDR3 spells CASSLLLAGVGETQYF. The CDR3, as DNA: TGTGCCAGCAGCCTTCTTTTAGCGGGAGTCGGAGAGACCCAGTACTTC.

The count of this clone is one. The V and J genes are TRBV19 and TRBJ2-1; 11 bases are a match to TRBD2. The CDR3 is 15 residues long. Germline-derived CDR1 and CDR2 are LNHDA and SQIVND (reference sequence). Trimming cost V 7 bases and J 1 base; bases outside gene matches: 3. CDR3 DNA sequence: TGTGCCAGTATTGGACTAGCGGGTTCCTACAATGAGCAGTTCTTC. Protein: CASIGLAGSYNEQFF.

This rearrangement joins TRBV10-3 to TRBJ2-2, with D perhaps matching TRBD1 (6 bases). The CDR3 is 12 residues long. Germline V CDR1 and CDR2: ENHRY, SYGVKD. Trimming took 5 bases from V and 8 from J, leaving 9 bases between them. This CDR3 reads CAISQGPGELFF. As DNA, the CDR3 is TGTGCCATCAGTCAGGGGCCGGGGGAGCTGTTTTTT.

J is TRBJ1-4 and V is TRBV30; no clear D. V dropped 4 bases and J dropped 3 bases, with 9 bases sitting between them. The CDR3 runs 13 residues. CDR1 and CDR2 from the germline V gene are GTSNPN and SVGIG (reference sequence). The CDR3 is CAWNGDPNEKLFF. CDR3 coding DNA: TGTGCCTGGAATGGTGACCCTAATGAAAAACTGTTTTTT.

This chain uses TRBV10-3 with TRBJ2-3, with 8 bases lining up with TRBD1. CDR1 is ENHRY and CDR2 is SYGVKD in the germline V gene. The CDR3 is made up of 13 amino acids. V dropped 4 bases and J dropped 6; count of bases not matched to a gene: 3. The CDR3 loop reads CAISGTGKDTQYF. For the CDR3, the DNA is TGTGCCATCAGTGGGACAGGGAAGGATACGCAGTATTTT.

J is TRBJ1-1 and V is TRBV7-2, with 7 bases identical to TRBD1. V lost 4 bases and J lost 6; bases outside the gene matches: 8. The germline V gene encodes CDR1 SGHTA and CDR2 FQGNSA. The CDR3 spans 14 residues. Here the CDR3 reads CASSSTGVIAEAFF. Written as DNA, the CDR3 is TGTGCCAGCAGCTCAACAGGGGTTATCGCTGAAGCTTTCTTT.

The chain links TRBV6-1 to TRBJ2-7; D may match TRBD1 or TRBD2 (5 bases each). Germline V gene sequence: CDR1 MNHNS, CDR2 SASEGT. Trimming removed 5 bases at V and 4 bases at J, with 15 bases between. The CDR3 covers 14 residues. The CDR3 region has the DNA TGTGCCAGCAGTCAACTCCGGGGCGAATACGAGCAGTACTTC. This encodes CASSQLRGEYEQYF.

The chain is built from TRBV5-5 and TRBJ2-7; D might be TRBD2 (6 bases). The germline V gene encodes CDR1 SGHKS and CDR2 YYEKEE (reference sequence). The CDR3 spans 15 residues. Trimming stripped 0 bases from V and 1 base from J, with 11 bases between. In nucleotides, the CDR3 is TGTGCCAGCAGCTTGGGTTTAGCGGAATCCTACGAGCAGTACTTC. Its protein is CASSLGLAESYEQYF.

V usage is TRBV2 and J usage is TRBJ2-3, with D perhaps TRBD1 (6 bases). This CDR3 is built from 15 residues. V was trimmed by 1 base and J by 2 bases, leaving 10 bases between them. The germline gives CDR1 SNHLY, CDR2 FYNNEI. The CDR3 DNA reads as TGTGCCAGCAGTGAAGAACAGGGAAACACAGATACGCAGTATTTT. It encodes CASSEEQGNTDTQYF.